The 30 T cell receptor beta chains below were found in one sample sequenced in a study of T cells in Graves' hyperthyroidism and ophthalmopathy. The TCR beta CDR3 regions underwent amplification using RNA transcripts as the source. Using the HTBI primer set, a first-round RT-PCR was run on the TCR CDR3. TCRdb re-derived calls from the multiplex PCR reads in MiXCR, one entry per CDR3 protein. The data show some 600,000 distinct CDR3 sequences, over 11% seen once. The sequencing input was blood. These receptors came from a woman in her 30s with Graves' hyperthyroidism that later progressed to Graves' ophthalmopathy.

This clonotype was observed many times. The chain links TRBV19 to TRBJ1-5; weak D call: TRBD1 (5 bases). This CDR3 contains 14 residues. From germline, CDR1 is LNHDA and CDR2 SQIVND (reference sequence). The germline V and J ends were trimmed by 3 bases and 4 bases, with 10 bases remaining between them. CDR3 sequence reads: CASSMARANQPQHF. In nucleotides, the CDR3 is TGTGCCAGTAGTATGGCCAGGGCAAATCAGCCCCAGCATTTT.

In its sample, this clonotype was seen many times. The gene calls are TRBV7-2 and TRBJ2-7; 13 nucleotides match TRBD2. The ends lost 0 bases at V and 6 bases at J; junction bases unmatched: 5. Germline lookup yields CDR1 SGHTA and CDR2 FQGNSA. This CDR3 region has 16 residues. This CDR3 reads CASSLAWTSGGPEQYF. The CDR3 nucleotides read TGTGCCAGCAGCTTAGCATGGACTAGCGGGGGTCCCGAGCAGTACTTC.

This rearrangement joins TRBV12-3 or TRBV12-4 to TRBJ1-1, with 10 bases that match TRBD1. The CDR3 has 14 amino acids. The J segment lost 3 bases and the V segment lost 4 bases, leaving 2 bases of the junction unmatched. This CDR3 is CASSWDRGHTEAFF. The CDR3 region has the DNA TGTGCCAGCAGTTGGGACAGGGGTCACACTGAAGCTTTCTTT.

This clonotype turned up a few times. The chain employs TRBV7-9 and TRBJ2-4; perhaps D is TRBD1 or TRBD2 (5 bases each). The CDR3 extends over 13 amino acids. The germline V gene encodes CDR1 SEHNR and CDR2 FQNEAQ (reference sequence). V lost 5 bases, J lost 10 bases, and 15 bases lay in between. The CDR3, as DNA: TGTGCCAGCAGCGCTCCCGGGACCGAGATTCAGTACTTC. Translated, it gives CASSAPGTEIQYF.

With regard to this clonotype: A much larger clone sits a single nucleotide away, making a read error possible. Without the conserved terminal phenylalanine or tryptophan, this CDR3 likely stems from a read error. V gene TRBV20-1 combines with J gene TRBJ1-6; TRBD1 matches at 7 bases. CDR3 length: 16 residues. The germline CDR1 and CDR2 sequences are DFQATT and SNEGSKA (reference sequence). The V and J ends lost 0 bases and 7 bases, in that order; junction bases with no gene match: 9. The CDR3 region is CSARDPRGGLNSPLHL. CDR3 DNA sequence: TGCAGTGCTAGAGATCCGAGAGGGGGCTTGAATTCACCCCTCCACCTT.

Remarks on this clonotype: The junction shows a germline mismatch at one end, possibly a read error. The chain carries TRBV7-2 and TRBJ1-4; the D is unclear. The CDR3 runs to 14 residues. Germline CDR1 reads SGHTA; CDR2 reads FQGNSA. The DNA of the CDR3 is TGCGCCAGCAGCTTACAGCTCGGGAATGAAAAACTGTTTTTT. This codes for CASSLQLGNEKLFF.

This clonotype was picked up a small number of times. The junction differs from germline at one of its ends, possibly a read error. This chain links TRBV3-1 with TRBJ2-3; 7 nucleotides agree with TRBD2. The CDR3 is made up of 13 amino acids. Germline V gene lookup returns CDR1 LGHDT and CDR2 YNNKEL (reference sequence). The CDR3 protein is CASGREYPDTRYF. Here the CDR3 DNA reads TGTGCCAGCGGGCGGGAGTACCCAGATACGCGGTATTTT.

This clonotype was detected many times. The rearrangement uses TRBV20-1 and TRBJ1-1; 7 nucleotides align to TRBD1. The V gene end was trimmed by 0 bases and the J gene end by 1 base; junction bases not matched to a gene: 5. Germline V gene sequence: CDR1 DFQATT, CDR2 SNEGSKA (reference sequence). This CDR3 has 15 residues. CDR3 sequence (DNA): TGCAGTGCTAGAGAAAGACAGGGCGGGAACACTGAAGCTTTCTTT. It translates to CSARERQGGNTEAFF.

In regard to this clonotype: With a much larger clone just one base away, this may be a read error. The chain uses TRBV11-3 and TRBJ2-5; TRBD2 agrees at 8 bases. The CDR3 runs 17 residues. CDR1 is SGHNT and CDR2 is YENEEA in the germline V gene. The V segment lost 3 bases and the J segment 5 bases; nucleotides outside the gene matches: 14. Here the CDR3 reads CASSFELVGAGVETQYF. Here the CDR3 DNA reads TGTGCCAGCAGCTTCGAGTTGGTGGGAGCGGGAGTGGAGACCCAGTACTTC.

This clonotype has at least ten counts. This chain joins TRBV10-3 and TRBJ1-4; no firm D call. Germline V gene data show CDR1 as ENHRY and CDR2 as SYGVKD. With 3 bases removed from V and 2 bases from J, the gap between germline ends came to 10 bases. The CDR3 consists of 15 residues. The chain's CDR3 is CAISERGSTNEKLFF. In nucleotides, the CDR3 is TGTGCCATCAGTGAACGGGGATCGACTAATGAAAAACTGTTTTTT.

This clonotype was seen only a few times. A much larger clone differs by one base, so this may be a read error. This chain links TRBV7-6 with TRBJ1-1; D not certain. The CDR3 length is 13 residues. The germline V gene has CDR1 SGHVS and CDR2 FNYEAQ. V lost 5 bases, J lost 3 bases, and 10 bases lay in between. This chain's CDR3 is CASSTDLDTEAFF. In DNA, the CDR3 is TGTGCCAGCAGCACGGACTTGGACACTGAAGCTTTCTTT.

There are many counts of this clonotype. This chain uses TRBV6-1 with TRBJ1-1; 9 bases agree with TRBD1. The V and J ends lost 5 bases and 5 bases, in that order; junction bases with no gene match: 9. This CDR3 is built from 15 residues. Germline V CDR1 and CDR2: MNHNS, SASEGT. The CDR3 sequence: CASSWMGQGYTEAFF. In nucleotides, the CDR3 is TGTGCCAGCAGTTGGATGGGACAGGGCTATACTGAAGCTTTCTTT.

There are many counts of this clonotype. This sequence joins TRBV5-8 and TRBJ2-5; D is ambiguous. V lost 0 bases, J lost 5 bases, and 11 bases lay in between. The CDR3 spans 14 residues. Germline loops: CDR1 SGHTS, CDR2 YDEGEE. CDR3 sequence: CASSLGAATETQYF. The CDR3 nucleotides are TGTGCCAGCAGCTTGGGGGCGGCCACGGAGACCCAGTACTTC.

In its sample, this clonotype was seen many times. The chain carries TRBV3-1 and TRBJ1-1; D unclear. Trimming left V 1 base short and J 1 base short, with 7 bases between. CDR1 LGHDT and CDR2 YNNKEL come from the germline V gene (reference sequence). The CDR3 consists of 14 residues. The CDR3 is CASSQGEANTEAFF. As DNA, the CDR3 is TGTGCCAGCAGCCAAGGCGAGGCGAACACTGAAGCTTTCTTT.

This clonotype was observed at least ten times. The DNA of the CDR3 is TGTGCCAGCAGCCAAGTTTATAACGGGAGCTTTATTCGGTTGTTCTATGAGCAGTTCTTC. Translated: CASSQVYNGSFIRLFYEQFF. The rearrangement joins TRBV14 to TRBJ2-1; weak D call: TRBD2 (6 bases). Trimming cost V 1 base and J 8 bases, with 30 bases left between them. CDR1 and CDR2 (germline): SGHDN, FVKESK. The CDR3 spans 20 residues.

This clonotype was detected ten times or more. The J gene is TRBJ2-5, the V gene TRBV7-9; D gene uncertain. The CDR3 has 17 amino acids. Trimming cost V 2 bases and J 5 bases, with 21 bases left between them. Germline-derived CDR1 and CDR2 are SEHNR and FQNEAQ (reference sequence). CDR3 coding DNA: TGTGCCAGCAGCTTATCCTTCAGCCCTCCCGACGAGGAGACCCAGTACTTC. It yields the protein CASSLSFSPPDEETQYF.

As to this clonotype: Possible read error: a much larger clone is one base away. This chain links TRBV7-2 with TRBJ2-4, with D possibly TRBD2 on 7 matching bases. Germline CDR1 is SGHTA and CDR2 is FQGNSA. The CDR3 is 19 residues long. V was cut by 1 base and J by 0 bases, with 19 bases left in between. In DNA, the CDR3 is TGTGCCAGCAGCTTAGTTGCGGGGGCCCGCCTCCTAGCCAAAAACATTCAGTACTTC. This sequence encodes CASSLVAGARLLAKNIQYF.

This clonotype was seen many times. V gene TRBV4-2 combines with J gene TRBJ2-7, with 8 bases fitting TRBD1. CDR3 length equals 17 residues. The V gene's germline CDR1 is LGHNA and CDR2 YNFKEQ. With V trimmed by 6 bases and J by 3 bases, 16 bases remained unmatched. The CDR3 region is CASRRQGTDGLDYEQYF. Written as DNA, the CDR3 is TGTGCCAGCAGGAGACAGGGGACCGACGGTCTTGACTACGAGCAGTACTTC.

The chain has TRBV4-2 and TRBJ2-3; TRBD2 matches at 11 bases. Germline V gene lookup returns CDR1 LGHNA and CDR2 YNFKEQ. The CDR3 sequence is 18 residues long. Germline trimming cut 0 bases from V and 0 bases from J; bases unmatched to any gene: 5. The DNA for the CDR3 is TGTGCCAGCAGCCAAGACGGGACTAGCGGCTTAAGCACAGATACGCAGTATTTT. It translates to CASSQDGTSGLSTDTQYF.

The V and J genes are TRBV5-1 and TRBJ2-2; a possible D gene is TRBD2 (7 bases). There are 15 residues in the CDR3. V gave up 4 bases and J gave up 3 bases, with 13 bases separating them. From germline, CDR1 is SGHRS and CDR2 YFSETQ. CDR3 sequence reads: CASSGGGQDTGELFF. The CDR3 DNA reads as TGCGCCAGCAGCGGGGGGGGGCAAGACACCGGGGAGCTGTTTTTT.

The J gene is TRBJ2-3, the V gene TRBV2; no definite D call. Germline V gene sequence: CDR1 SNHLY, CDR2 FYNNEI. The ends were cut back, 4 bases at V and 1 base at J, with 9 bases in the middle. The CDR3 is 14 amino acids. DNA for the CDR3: TGTGCCAGCAGTGGCGAAAGACGCACAGATACGCAGTATTTT. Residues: CASSGERRTDTQYF.

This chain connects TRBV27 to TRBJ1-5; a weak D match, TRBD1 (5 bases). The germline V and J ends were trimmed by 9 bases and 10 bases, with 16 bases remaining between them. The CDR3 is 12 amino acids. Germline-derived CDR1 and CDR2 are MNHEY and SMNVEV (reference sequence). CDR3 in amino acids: CASGRASNPQHF. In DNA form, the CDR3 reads TGTGCCAGTGGCAGGGCTAGCAACCCCCAGCATTTT.

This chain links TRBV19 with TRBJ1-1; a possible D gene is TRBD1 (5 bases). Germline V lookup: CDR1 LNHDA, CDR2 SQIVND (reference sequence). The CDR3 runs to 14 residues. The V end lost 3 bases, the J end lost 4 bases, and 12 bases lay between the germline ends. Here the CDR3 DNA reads TGTGCCAGTAGTATTAATACGGGGCTCACTGAAGCTTTCTTT. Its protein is CASSINTGLTEAFF.

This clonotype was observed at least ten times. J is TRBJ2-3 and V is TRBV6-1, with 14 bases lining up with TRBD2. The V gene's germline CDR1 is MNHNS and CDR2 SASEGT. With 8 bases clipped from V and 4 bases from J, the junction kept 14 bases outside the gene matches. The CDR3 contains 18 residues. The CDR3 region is CASRLRGLAGVLPDTQYF. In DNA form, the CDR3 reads TGTGCCAGCCGCCTTAGGGGACTAGCGGGAGTTTTGCCAGATACGCAGTATTTT.

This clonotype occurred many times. The CDR3 protein is CSVAPKGYEQYF. The CDR3 nucleotides read TGCAGCGTTGCCCCCAAGGGCTACGAGCAGTACTTC. The rearrangement uses TRBV29-1 and TRBJ2-7, with D unclear. The CDR3 covers 12 residues. V lost 4 bases to trimming and J lost 3 bases, with 10 bases between them. Germline V gene sequence: CDR1 SQVTM, CDR2 ANQGSEA.

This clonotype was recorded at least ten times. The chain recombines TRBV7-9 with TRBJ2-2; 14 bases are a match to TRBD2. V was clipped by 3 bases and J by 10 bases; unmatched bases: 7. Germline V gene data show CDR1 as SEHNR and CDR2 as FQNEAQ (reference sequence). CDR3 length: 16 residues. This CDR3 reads CASSFPGTSGSSELFF. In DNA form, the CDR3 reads TGTGCCAGCAGCTTTCCCGGGACTAGCGGGAGTTCGGAGCTGTTTTTT.

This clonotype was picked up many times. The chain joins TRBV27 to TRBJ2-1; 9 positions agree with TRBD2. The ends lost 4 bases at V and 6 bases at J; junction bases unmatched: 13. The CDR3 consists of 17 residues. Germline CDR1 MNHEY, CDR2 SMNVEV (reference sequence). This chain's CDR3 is CASSSRGAGGHGNEQFF. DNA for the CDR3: TGTGCCAGCAGTTCAAGGGGGGCGGGAGGGCATGGCAATGAGCAGTTCTTC.

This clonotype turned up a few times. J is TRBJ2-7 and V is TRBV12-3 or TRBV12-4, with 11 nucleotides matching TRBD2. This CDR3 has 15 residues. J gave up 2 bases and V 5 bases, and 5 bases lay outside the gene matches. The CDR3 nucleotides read TGTGCCAGCAGTATGACTAGCGGGGTTACCTACGAGCAGTACTTC. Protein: CASSMTSGVTYEQYF.

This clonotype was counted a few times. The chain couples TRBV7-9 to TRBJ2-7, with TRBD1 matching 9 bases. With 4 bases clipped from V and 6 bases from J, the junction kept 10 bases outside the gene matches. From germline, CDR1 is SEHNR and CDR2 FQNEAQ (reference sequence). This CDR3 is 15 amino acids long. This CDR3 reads CASSSSGTGSSEQYF. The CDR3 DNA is TGTGCCAGCAGCTCCTCCGGGACAGGGTCAAGCGAGCAGTACTTC.

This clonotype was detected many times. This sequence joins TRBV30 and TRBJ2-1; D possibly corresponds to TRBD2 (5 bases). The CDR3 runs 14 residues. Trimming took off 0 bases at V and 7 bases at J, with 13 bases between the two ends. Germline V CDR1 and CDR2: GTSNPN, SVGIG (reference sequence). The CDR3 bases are TGTGCCTGGAGTGTAACGCGGGCCGGGAATGAGCAGTTCTTC. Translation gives CAWSVTRAGNEQFF.